Listed below are T cell receptor beta chains from one sample, sequenced in a study of blood T cell repertoires in COVID-19. The repertoire was sequenced with immunoSEQ multiplex PCR; TCRdb's copy has only in-frame clones and lacks some. In the table there are 70,000 to 80,000 clones, approximately 89% of which are singletons. The source material was peripheral blood. The source of these receptors is a woman in her fifties or sixties with acute or convalescent COVID-19. Each CDR3 is given with its conserved first and last residue.

J gene | V gene | CDR3 protein
TRBJ2-5 | TRBV11-3 | CASSLNSFGGGVYF
TRBJ2-7 | TRBV5-5 | CASSLDSGGSREQYF
TRBJ2-3 | TRBV4-1 | CASSQLPTDTQYF
TRBJ1-1 | TRBV5-5 | CASSLYSNTEAFF
TRBJ2-7 | TRBV7-2 | CASSLTAGTYEQYF
TRBJ1-6 | TRBV28 | CASRHGYGGSPLHF
TRBJ2-7 | TRBV6-5 | CASRPTASYEQYF
TRBJ2-5 | TRBV5-1 | CASSLVEETQYF
TRBJ1-1 | TRBV28 | CASSPGNSGTEAFF
TRBJ1-3 | TRBV6-6 | CASRRQGLQSGNTIYF
TRBJ1-3 | TRBV13 | CASSPRSLLTGAGNTIYF
TRBJ2-7 | TRBV5-4 | CASSSYMTGGVYEQYF
TRBJ2-5 | TRBV4-1 | CASSSGLAGQETQYF
TRBJ1-5 | TRBV19 | CASSITDNQPQHF
TRBJ1-6 | TRBV29-1 | CSVGDRANSPLHF
TRBJ1-1 | TRBV5-1 | CASSPKGDMNTEAFF
TRBJ1-5 | TRBV19 | CASSRTGSDQPQHF
TRBJ2-1 | TRBV12-3/TRBV12-4 | CASTSWGDNEQFF